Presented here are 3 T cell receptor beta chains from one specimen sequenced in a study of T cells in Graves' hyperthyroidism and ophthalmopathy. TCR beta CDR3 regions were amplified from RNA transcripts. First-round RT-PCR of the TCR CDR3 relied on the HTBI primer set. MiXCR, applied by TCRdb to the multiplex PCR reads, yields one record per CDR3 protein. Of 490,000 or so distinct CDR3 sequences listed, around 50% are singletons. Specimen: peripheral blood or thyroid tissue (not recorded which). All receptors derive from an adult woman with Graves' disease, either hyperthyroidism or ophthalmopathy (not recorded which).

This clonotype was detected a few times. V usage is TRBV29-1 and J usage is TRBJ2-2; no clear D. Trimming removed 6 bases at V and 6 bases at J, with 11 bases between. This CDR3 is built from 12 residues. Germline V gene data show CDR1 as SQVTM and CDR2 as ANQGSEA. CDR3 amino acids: CSVYGWSGELFF. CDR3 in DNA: TGCAGCGTCTACGGGTGGTCCGGGGAGCTGTTTTTT.

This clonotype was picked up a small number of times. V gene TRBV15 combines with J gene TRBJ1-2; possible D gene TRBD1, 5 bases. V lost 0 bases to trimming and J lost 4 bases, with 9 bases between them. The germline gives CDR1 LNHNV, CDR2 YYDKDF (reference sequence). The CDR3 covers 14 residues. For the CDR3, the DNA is TGTGCCACCAGCAGAGACCAGGGAACCTATGGCTACACCTTC. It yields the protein CATSRDQGTYGYTF. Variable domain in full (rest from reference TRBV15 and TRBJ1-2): DAMVIQNPRYQVTQFGKPVTLSCSQTLNHNVMYWYQQKSSQAPKLLFHYYDKDFNNEADTPDNFQSRRPNTSFCFLDIRSPGLGDTAMYLCATSRDQGTYGYTFGSGTRLTVV.

The CDR3 sequence: CASRYRVENQPQHF. The CDR3 DNA reads TGTGCCAGCCGCTACAGGGTTGAGAATCAGCCCCAGCATTTT. The chain links TRBV2 to TRBJ1-5; tentative D call: TRBD1 (6 bases). With 8 bases removed from V and 4 bases from J, the gap between germline ends came to 15 bases. CDR1 and CDR2 (germline): SNHLY, FYNNEI. The CDR3 is made up of 14 amino acids.